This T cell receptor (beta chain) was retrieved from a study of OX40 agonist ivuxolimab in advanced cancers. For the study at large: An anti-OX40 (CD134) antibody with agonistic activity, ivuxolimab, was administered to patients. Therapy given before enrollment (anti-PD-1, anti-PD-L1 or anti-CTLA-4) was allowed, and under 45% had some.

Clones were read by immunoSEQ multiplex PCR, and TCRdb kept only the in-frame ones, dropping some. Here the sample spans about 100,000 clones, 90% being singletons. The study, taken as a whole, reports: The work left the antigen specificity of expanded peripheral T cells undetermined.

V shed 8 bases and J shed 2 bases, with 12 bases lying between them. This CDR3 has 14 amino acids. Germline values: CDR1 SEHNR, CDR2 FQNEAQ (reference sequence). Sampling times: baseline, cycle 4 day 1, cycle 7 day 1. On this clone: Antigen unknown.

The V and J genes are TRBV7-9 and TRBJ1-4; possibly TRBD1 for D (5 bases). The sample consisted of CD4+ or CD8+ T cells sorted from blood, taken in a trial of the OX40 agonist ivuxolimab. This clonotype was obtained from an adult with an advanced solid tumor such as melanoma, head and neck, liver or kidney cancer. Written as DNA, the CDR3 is TGTGCCAGCGGTACCGGGGCCACTAATGAAAAACTGTTTTTT. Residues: CASGTGATNEKLFF.